Shown below are 15 T cell receptor beta chains from a single sample sequenced in a study of beta chain features in type 1 diabetes (dated by TCRdb to the late 2010s). The investigation overall reported the following: A moderate but significant shortening of TCRB CDR3 length was observed in type 1 diabetes patients in all four CD4+ subsets.

Receptors were amplified or captured by the immunoSEQ multiplex PCR assay. The High Capacity cDNA Reverse Transcription Kit was used to reverse transcribe all of the isolated RNA, meaning that expressed TCRB transcripts were what got sequenced. TCRdb holds this immuneACCESS table with in-frame rearrangements only. Some clones are missing; in checked studies, unresolved V genes explain under half, and the rest has no known cause. This sample holds about 650,000 clones; about an eighth were observed only once. The ten largest clonotypes hold more than 0.1% of the sample. The antigens for these receptors are not known. Sequenced: naive CD4+ T cells from blood. Explained via the paper, the cell subset or site label denotes: true naive CD4+ T cells. The receptor source for this set is a man aged 25-40 years with type 1 diabetes.

In its sample, this clone was seen a few times. The chain couples TRBV11-2 to TRBJ2-7, with D perhaps TRBD1 (6 bases). V lost 6 bases to trimming and J lost 2 bases, with 14 bases between them. The CDR3 runs 14 residues. CDR1 and CDR2 from the germline V gene are SGHAT and FQNNGV. The CDR3 coding sequence is TGTGCCAGCAGGCCCGGGACACTAACCTACGAGCAGTACTTC. It specifies CASRPGTLTYEQYF.

This clone was observed a handful of times. V is TRBV19 and J is TRBJ2-3; D ambiguous. Per germline, CDR1 LNHDA and CDR2 SQIVND (reference sequence). V was pared by 7 bases and J by 1 base, with 9 bases between. The CDR3 sequence is 13 residues long. In DNA, the CDR3 is TGTGCCAGTACCAAACCAGGCACAGATACGCAGTATTTT. Its protein product is CASTKPGTDTQYF.

The chain is built from TRBV2 and TRBJ2-6, with 9 positions matching TRBD1. Trimming took 5 bases from V and 0 from J; bases not matched to a gene: 8. This CDR3 region has 18 residues. CDR1 and CDR2 from the germline V gene are SNHLY and FYNNEI. The CDR3 bases are TGTGCCAGCAGTAAGGCGGGACAGGGTAACTCTGGGGCCAACGTCCTGACTTTC. Translated, it gives CASSKAGQGNSGANVLTF.

This clone was found once. The chain links TRBV7-2 to TRBJ1-4, with D possibly being TRBD1 (5 bases). The CDR3 has 16 residues. Germline CDR1 SGHTA, CDR2 FQGNSA. V was cut by 4 bases and J by 5 bases, with 17 bases left in between. The CDR3 spells CASSSSTGTANEKLFF. As DNA, the CDR3 is TGTGCCAGCAGCTCCTCCACCGGGACGGCGAATGAAAAACTGTTTTTT.

This clone was seen more than once but under ten times. This chain uses TRBV13 with TRBJ1-1; D perhaps matches TRBD1 (6 bases). The CDR3 runs 17 residues. Germline V lookup: CDR1 PRHDT, CDR2 FYEKMQ (reference sequence). Trimming pared 5 bases from V and 3 bases from J, leaving 22 bases between. The chain's CDR3 is CASSPGFGQGWDTEAFF. CDR3 nucleotide sequence: TGTGCCAGCAGCCCAGGCTTCGGGCAGGGGTGGGACACTGAAGCTTTCTTT.

This clone was detected a few times. The rearrangement links TRBV9 to TRBJ1-3; no clear D. The germline V gene has CDR1 SGDLS and CDR2 YYNGEE. V was pared by 0 bases and J by 1 base, with 11 bases between. This CDR3 contains 16 residues. The CDR3 nucleotides read TGTGCCAGCAGCGTAGATATCGGGTTTTCTGGAAACACCATATATTTT. It specifies CASSVDIGFSGNTIYF. Supplemented by reference TRBV9 and TRBJ1-3, the full variable domain reads DSGVTQTPKHLITATGQRVTLRCSPRSGDLSVYWYQQSLDQGLQFLIQYYNGEERAKGNILERFSAQQFPDLHSELNLSSLELGDSALYFCASSVDIGFSGNTIYFGEGSWLTVV.

This clone occurred a few times. The chain couples TRBV2 to TRBJ2-5, with 10 bases aligning to TRBD2. The CDR3 is 16 residues long. Germline CDR1 is SNHLY and CDR2 is FYNNEI. The trim removed 2 bases at V and 1 base at J, leaving 4 bases unmatched. In DNA, the CDR3 is TGTGCCAGCAGTGAAAGGGCTAGCGGGGGCCAAGAGACCCAGTACTTC. Residues: CASSERASGGQETQYF.

The chain employs TRBV9 and TRBJ2-3; D is perhaps TRBD2 (6 bases). V shed 0 bases and J shed 2 bases, with 13 bases lying between them. Germline CDR1 and CDR2: SGDLS and YYNGEE. The CDR3 loop spans 16 amino acids. The CDR3 DNA is TGTGCCAGCAGCGTAGCTGAGGGACTGATCACAGATACGCAGTATTTT. Protein: CASSVAEGLITDTQYF.

The chain uses TRBV2 and TRBJ1-5; D unresolved. Germline CDR1 reads SNHLY; CDR2 reads FYNNEI. Trimming removed 6 bases at V and 3 bases at J, with 9 bases between. The CDR3 covers 13 residues. This chain's CDR3 is CASRITDNQPQHF. As DNA, the CDR3 is TGTGCCAGCAGGATCACGGACAATCAGCCCCAGCATTTT. The full variable domain, in which reference TRBV2 and TRBJ1-5 provide the parts outside the CDR3, is EPEVTQTPSHQVTQMGQEVILRCVPISNHLYFYWYRQILGQKVEFLVSFYNNEISEKSEIFDDQFSVERPDGSNFTLKIRSTKLEDSAMYFCASRITDNQPQHFGDGTRLSIL.

This chain uses TRBV6-1 with TRBJ2-1; TRBD1 might be the D (6 bases). This CDR3 comprises 13 residues. V was cut by 6 bases and J by 6 bases, with 12 bases left in between. From germline, CDR1 is MNHNS and CDR2 SASEGT. CDR3 loop: CASRGQSVNEQFF. CDR3 in DNA: TGTGCCAGCAGAGGACAGTCAGTCAATGAGCAGTTCTTC.

This clone was observed a few times. V usage is TRBV7-9 and J usage is TRBJ1-2; TRBD1 is a possible D gene (6 bases). Germline values: CDR1 SEHNR, CDR2 FQNEAQ (reference sequence). V lost 3 bases and J 0 bases, leaving 8 bases between the germline ends. The CDR3 contains 14 residues. CDR3 sequence: CASSFGTPNYGYTF. In DNA, the CDR3 is TGTGCCAGCAGCTTTGGGACACCTAACTATGGCTACACCTTC.

The V call is TRBV7-3, the J call TRBJ2-1; TRBD2 aligns across 13 bases. Trimming cost V 1 base and J 6 bases; bases outside gene matches: 12. There are 19 residues in the CDR3. The germline gives CDR1 SGHTA, CDR2 FQGTGA. CDR3 DNA sequence: TGTGCCAGCAGCTTAAATAGGGGGCTCGGGACTAGCGGGACCAATGAGCAGTTCTTC. Protein sequence: CASSLNRGLGTSGTNEQFF.

The chain couples TRBV5-1 to TRBJ2-5; D perhaps matches TRBD1 (5 bases). CDR3 length: 16 residues. Germline V gene lookup returns CDR1 SGHRS and CDR2 YFSETQ. Between the trimmed V and J ends, which lost 4 bases and 1 base, there was a span of 17 bases. The CDR3 sequence: CASSVALGPVQETQYF. For the CDR3, the DNA is TGCGCCAGCAGCGTGGCTCTGGGGCCCGTCCAAGAGACCCAGTACTTC.

The rearrangement links TRBV6-5 to TRBJ1-5; the D gene is possibly TRBD1 (6 bases). V lost 4 bases, J lost 1 base, and 11 bases lay in between. There are 15 residues in the CDR3. Germline V gene sequence: CDR1 MNHEY, CDR2 SVGAGI. The CDR3 reads CASSSWRGSNQPQHF. Here the CDR3 DNA reads TGTGCCAGCAGTTCTTGGAGGGGGAGCAATCAGCCCCAGCATTTT.

The genes are TRBV9 and TRBJ2-7; 7 bases agree with TRBD2. The V gene end was trimmed by 3 bases and the J gene end by 3 bases; junction bases not matched to a gene: 6. CDR3 length equals 14 residues. Germline V gene sequence: CDR1 SGDLS, CDR2 YYNGEE. In DNA form, the CDR3 reads TGTGCCAGCAGCGCGGCGGGACTAAACTACGAGCAGTACTTC. Encoded protein: CASSAAGLNYEQYF.